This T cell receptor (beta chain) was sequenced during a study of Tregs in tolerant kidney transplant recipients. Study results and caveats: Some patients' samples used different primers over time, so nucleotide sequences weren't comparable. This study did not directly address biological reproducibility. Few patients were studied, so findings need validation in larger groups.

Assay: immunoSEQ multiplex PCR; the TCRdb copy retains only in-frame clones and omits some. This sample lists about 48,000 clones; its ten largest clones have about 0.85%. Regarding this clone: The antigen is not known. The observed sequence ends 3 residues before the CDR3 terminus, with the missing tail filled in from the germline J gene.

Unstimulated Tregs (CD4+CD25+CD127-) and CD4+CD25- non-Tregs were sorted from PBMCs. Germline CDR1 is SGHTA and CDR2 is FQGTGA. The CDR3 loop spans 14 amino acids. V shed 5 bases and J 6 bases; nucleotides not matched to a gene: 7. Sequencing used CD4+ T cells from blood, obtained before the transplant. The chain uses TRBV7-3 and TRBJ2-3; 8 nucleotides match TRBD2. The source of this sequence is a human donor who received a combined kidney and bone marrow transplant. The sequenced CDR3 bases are TGTGCCAGCAGCCGGGGGGGATCTCGGGATACG. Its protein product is CASSRGGSRDT. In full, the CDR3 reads CASSRGGSRDTQYF.